A single sample is the source of the 22 T cell receptor beta chains below, sequenced in a study of T cells in Graves' hyperthyroidism and ophthalmopathy (dated by TCRdb to 2018 to 2020). Libraries were made using multiplex PCR. The sequencer listed for this sample is Illumina HiSeq 2000. Amplification of TCR beta CDR3 regions was carried out from RNA transcripts. A first-round RT-PCR of the TCR CDR3 used the HTBI primer set with the Qiagen OneStep RT-PCR kit. TCRdb handled the public reads itself, with Q25 trimming in fastp and clone calling in MiXCR, and kept productive beta chains. Every entry covers one CDR3 protein and lists the most common genes and DNA from its rows. In this sample the table shows around 340,000 distinct CDR3 sequences, 16% of which occur a single time. The top ten constitute 33% of the sample. Sequencing used blood. These receptors were taken from a man aged 30-40 years with Graves' hyperthyroidism.

This clonotype was recorded only once. The CDR3 sequence is CASSYKGCEQFF. The DNA of the CDR3 is TGTGCCAGCAGTTACAAGGGATGTGAGCAGTTCTTC. The rearrangement joins TRBV6-5 to TRBJ2-1, with no clear D. This CDR3 contains 12 residues. Between the trimmed V and J ends, which lost 2 bases and 9 bases, there was a span of 8 bases. Germline V lookup: CDR1 MNHEY, CDR2 SVGAGI.

This clonotype was detected many times. V usage is TRBV5-4 and J usage is TRBJ2-7; D is undetermined. V was shortened by 0 bases and J by 6 bases, with 7 bases between the two germline ends. Germline CDR1 SGHNT, CDR2 YYREEE (reference sequence). This CDR3 contains 12 residues. CDR3 bases: TGTGCCAGCAGCTTGGAGGGAAGCGAGCAGTACTTC. It is translated as CASSLEGSEQYF. Together with reference TRBV5-4 and TRBJ2-7, the CDR3 gives the full variable domain: ETGVTQSPTHLIKTRGQQVTLRCSSQSGHNTVSWYQQALGQGPQFIFQYYREEENGRGNFPPRFSGLQFPNYSSELNVNALELDDSALYLCASSLEGSEQYFGPGTRLTVT.

This clonotype was observed a few times. This rearrangement joins TRBV29-1 to TRBJ1-1; TRBD1 agrees at 7 bases. Looked up from germline, CDR1 is SQVTM and CDR2 is ANQGSEA. This CDR3 contains 12 residues. Trimming removed 5 bases from V and 4 bases from J; junction bases left unmatched: 4. DNA of the CDR3: TGCAGCGTTTCCACAGGGGTCACTGAAGCTTTCTTT. Encoded protein: CSVSTGVTEAFF.

This clonotype showed up many times. The chain combines TRBV12-3 or TRBV12-4 with TRBJ2-1, with D possibly TRBD2 on 6 matching bases. V shed 4 bases and J shed 10 bases, with 17 bases lying between them. The CDR3 loop spans 14 amino acids. Written as DNA, the CDR3 is TGTGCCAGCAGTTCCTCATCGGGAGCTAGAGAGCAGTTCTTC. Its translation is CASSSSSGAREQFF.

This chain joins TRBV9 and TRBJ1-1, with a weak D call TRBD1 (6 bases). This CDR3 is built from 13 residues. The germline CDR1 and CDR2 sequences are SGDLS and YYNGEE. V lost 6 bases to trimming and J lost 3 bases, with 12 bases between them. This chain's CDR3 is CASNLQGDTEAFF. CDR3 DNA sequence: TGTGCCAGCAACCTACAGGGAGACACTGAAGCTTTCTTT.

With regard to this clonotype: A much larger clone sits a single nucleotide away, making a read error possible. V gene TRBV7-2 combines with J gene TRBJ2-3, with 9 bases identical to TRBD2. From germline, CDR1 is SGHTA and CDR2 FQGNSA. This CDR3 is 16 amino acids long. CDR3 in amino acids: CVSSSRLAEKRDTQYF. The CDR3 bases are TGTGTCAGCAGCTCCCGACTAGCGGAAAAAAGAGATACGCAGTATTTT. Using reference TRBV7-2 and TRBJ2-3 for the parts outside the CDR3, the full variable domain is GAGVSQSPSNKVTEKGKDVELRCDPISGHTALYWYRQSLGQGLEFLIYFQGNSAPDKSGLPSDRFSAERTGGSVSTLTIQRTQQEDSAVYLCVSSSRLAEKRDTQYFGPGTRLTVL.

This clonotype was counted between two and nine times. The chain recombines TRBV7-8 with TRBJ2-2; D not certain. The CDR3 totals 19 residues. Germline CDR1 and CDR2: SGHVS and FQNEAQ. V lost 5 bases, J lost 4 bases, and 26 bases lay in between. Here the CDR3 reads CASSPHPPYKGKITGELFF. The CDR3 DNA follows: TGTGCCAGCAGCCCCCACCCGCCATACAAGGGAAAGATCACCGGGGAGCTGTTTTTT.

The sample holds many counts of this clonotype. CDR3: CASSSRGTSSPYEQYF. In DNA, the CDR3 is TGTGCCAGCAGCTCTAGAGGGACTAGCAGTCCCTACGAGCAGTACTTC. The gene calls are TRBV11-2 and TRBJ2-7; 9 bases match TRBD2. This CDR3 region has 16 residues. With V trimmed by 4 bases and J by 2 bases, 9 bases remained unmatched. Germline values: CDR1 SGHAT, CDR2 FQNNGV. Looking up the rest from reference TRBV11-2 and TRBJ2-7 gives the full variable domain: EAGVAQSPRYKIIEKRQSVAFWCNPISGHATLYWYQQILGQGPKLLIQFQNNGVVDDSQLPKDRFSAERLKGVDSTLKIQPAKLEDSAVYLCASSSRGTSSPYEQYFGPGTRLTVT.

On this clonotype: A much larger clonotype is one base distant, so this may be a read error. The conserved phenylalanine or tryptophan normally closing the CDR3 is absent here, so this likely arose from a read error. The V gene is TRBV12-3 or TRBV12-4, the J gene TRBJ1-1, with D possibly being TRBD1 (6 bases). This CDR3 contains 12 residues. V gave up 8 bases and J gave up 6 bases, with 13 bases separating them. The CDR3 nucleotides read TGTGCCAGCGTATTAGGGGGATCTGAAGCTTTCCTT. Protein sequence: CASVLGGSEAFL.

Many counts were recorded for this clonotype. This chain links TRBV7-9 with TRBJ2-5; TRBD1 is a possible D gene (5 bases). V lost 6 bases, J lost 5 bases, and 13 bases lay in between. Germline V CDR1 and CDR2: SEHNR, FQNEAQ (reference sequence). This CDR3 comprises 13 residues. In nucleotides, the CDR3 is TGTGCCAGCAGTTCTAGGGGCCCGGAGACCCAGTACTTC. Encoded protein: CASSSRGPETQYF.

The V call is TRBV18, the J call TRBJ2-2; D possibly corresponds to TRBD2 (6 bases). CDR1 and CDR2 (germline): KGHSH, LQKENI. This CDR3 has 16 amino acids. V lost 2 bases, J lost 5 bases, and 15 bases lay in between. Here the CDR3 reads CASSPGSGGTTGELFF. As DNA, the CDR3 is TGTGCCAGCTCACCAGGGTCTGGCGGGACGACCGGGGAGCTGTTTTTT.

The chain uses TRBV7-6 and TRBJ2-3; TRBD2 matches at 9 bases. CDR1 is SGHVS, CDR2 FNYEAQ, per germline. CDR3 length: 15 amino acids. J was trimmed by 11 bases and V by 0 bases; bases with no gene match: 9. The CDR3 DNA is TGTGCCAGCAGCTTAGCCAGCGGGAGGTTCTCATGGCAGTATTTT. Translation gives CASSLASGRFSWQYF.

Ten or more counts support this clonotype. V and J are TRBV3-1 and TRBJ2-3; D is unresolved. Germline V gives CDR1 LGHDT, CDR2 YNNKEL (reference sequence). V was cut by 3 bases and J by 2 bases, with 3 bases left in between. This CDR3 is built from 12 residues. The CDR3 coding sequence is TGTGCCAGCAGCCACAACACAGATACGCAGTATTTT. It yields the protein CASSHNTDTQYF.

This clonotype was observed a handful of times. The V call is TRBV27, the J call TRBJ2-7; 8 bases are shared with TRBD1. The J segment lost 3 bases and the V segment lost 0 bases, leaving 4 bases of the junction unmatched. From germline, CDR1 is MNHEY and CDR2 SMNVEV (reference sequence). The CDR3 is made up of 15 amino acids. The CDR3 region is CASSLSQGASYEQYF. CDR3 nucleotides: TGTGCCAGCAGTTTATCGCAGGGGGCGAGCTACGAGCAGTACTTC.

This clonotype was recorded at least ten times. The rearrangement joins TRBV3-1 to TRBJ1-1; 7 nucleotides line up with TRBD1. The trim removed 4 bases at V and 1 base at J, leaving 6 bases unmatched. The CDR3 is 15 residues long. Germline-derived CDR1 and CDR2 are LGHDT and YNNKEL (reference sequence). The CDR3 reads CASSRNRDRNTEAFF. For the CDR3, the DNA is TGTGCCAGCAGCCGGAACCGGGACAGGAACACTGAAGCTTTCTTT.

This clonotype was counted at least ten times. V gene TRBV29-1 combines with J gene TRBJ1-1; 7 nucleotides align to TRBD1. Per the germline V gene, CDR1 is SQVTM and CDR2 is ANQGSEA. This CDR3 is built from 13 residues. Germline trimming cut 7 bases from V and 3 bases from J; bases unmatched to any gene: 8. In DNA, the CDR3 is TGCAGCGGTACGGGACAGCAGCACACTGAAGCTTTCTTT. Encoded protein: CSGTGQQHTEAFF. The full variable domain, completed using reference TRBV29-1 and TRBJ1-1, is SAVISQKPSRDICQRGTSLTIQCQVDSQVTMMFWYRQQPGQSLTLIATANQGSEATYESGFVIDKFPISRPNLTFSTLTVSNMSPEDSSIYLCSGTGQQHTEAFFGQGTRLTVV.

This clonotype was detected ten times or more. This chain connects TRBV18 to TRBJ2-7; 9 bases fit TRBD1. Germline V gives CDR1 KGHSH, CDR2 LQKENI. Losses at the gene ends were 3 bases for V and 7 bases for J; bases not matched to a gene: 13. The CDR3 consists of 16 residues. CDR3 sequence: CASSPSMGQGAGEQYF. The CDR3 region has the DNA TGTGCCAGCTCACCTTCCATGGGACAGGGAGCGGGAGAGCAGTACTTC.

V usage is TRBV9 and J usage is TRBJ2-3; the D is unclear. V was shortened by 1 base and J by 4 bases, with 10 bases between the two germline ends. The CDR3 is 14 amino acids. Germline values: CDR1 SGDLS, CDR2 YYNGEE. In DNA form, the CDR3 reads TGTGCCAGCAGCGTAACCCATGGTCCAGATACGCAGTATTTT. Translation gives CASSVTHGPDTQYF.

This sequence joins TRBV6-1 and TRBJ2-3, with TRBD2 matching over 10 bases. Germline CDR1 and CDR2: MNHNS and SASEGT. V shed 4 bases and J 3 bases; nucleotides not matched to a gene: 1. The CDR3 covers 14 residues. The CDR3 protein is CASSVAGGTDTQYF. The DNA for the CDR3 is TGTGCCAGCAGTGTAGCGGGAGGTACAGATACGCAGTATTTT.

This clonotype appeared many times. The V and J genes are TRBV9 and TRBJ2-3, with D tentatively TRBD2 (5 bases). The germline V gene encodes CDR1 SGDLS and CDR2 YYNGEE. V lost 5 bases, J lost 1 base, and 17 bases lay in between. The CDR3 length is 16 residues. CDR3 residues: CASSAEPGTRTDTQYF. The CDR3 DNA reads as TGTGCCAGCAGTGCAGAGCCGGGAACCCGCACAGATACGCAGTATTTT.

In this sample, this clonotype turned up many times. J is TRBJ1-2 and V is TRBV20-1, with a weak D call TRBD1 (5 bases). The V and J ends lost 3 bases and 1 base respectively, with 9 bases between them. Germline V gene lookup returns CDR1 DFQATT and CDR2 SNEGSKA (reference sequence). The CDR3 loop spans 13 amino acids. The CDR3 sequence is CSASARDNYGYTF. Written as DNA, the CDR3 is TGCAGTGCTAGCGCCAGGGATAACTATGGCTACACCTTC.

For this clonotype: A much larger clone is a single base away; this may be a read error. V and J are TRBV20-1 and TRBJ2-1; 9 nucleotides line up with TRBD1. The CDR3 runs 17 residues. V was clipped by 1 base and J by 2 bases; unmatched bases: 9. CDR1 is DFQATT and CDR2 is SNEGSKA in the germline V gene (reference sequence). CDR3 loop: CSARAPFRDRAYNEQFF. As DNA, the CDR3 is TGCAGTGCTAGAGCGCCATTCCGGGACAGGGCCTACAATGAGCAGTTCTTC.